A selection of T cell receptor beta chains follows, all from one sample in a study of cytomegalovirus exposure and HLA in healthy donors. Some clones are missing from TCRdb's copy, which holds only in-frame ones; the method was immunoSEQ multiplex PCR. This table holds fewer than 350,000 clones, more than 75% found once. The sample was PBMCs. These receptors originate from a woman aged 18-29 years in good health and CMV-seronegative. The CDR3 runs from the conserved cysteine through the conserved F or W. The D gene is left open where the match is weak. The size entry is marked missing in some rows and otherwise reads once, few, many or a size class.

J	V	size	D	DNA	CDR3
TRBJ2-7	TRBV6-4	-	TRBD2	TGTGCCAGCAGTCCTTGGGGACTAGCGGGTAGGAGCTCCTACGAGCAGTACTTC	CASSPWGLAGRSSYEQYF
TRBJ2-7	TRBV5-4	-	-	TGTGCCAGCAGCAGGACTGGCTACGAGCAGTACTTC	CASSRTGYEQYF
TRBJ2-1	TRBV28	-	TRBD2	TGTGCCAGCAGTCCCGGGACTAGCGGGAACCATGAGCAGTTCTTC	CASSPGTSGNHEQFF
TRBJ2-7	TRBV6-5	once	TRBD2	TGTGCCAGCAGTCCGACTAGCGGGGGAGACGAGCAGTACTTC	CASSPTSGGDEQYF
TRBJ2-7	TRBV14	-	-	TGTGCCAGCAGCCGGGACACTCCCTACGAGCAGTACTTC	CASSRDTPYEQYF
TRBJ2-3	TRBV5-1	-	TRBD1	TGCGCCAGCAGCTTGGGGGTTAGGGCAGGGGGCGAAGATACGCAGTATTTT	CASSLGVRAGGEDTQYF
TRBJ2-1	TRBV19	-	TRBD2	TGTGCCAGTAGTATAGGCCTAGCGGGCCGATACAATGAGCAGTTCTTC	CASSIGLAGRYNEQFF
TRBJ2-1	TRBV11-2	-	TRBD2	TGTGCCAGCAGCTTAGTCCATAGCGGGAGTGGCGAGCAGTTCTTC	CASSLVHSGSGEQFF
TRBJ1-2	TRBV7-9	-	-	TGTGCCAGCAGCCTCGGGGACTATGGCTACACCTTC	CASSLGDYGYTF
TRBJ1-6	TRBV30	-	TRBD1	TGTGCCTGGAGCCGGACAGGGGGTAATAATTCACCCCTCCACTTT	CAWSRTGGNNSPLHF
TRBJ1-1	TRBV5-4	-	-	TGTGCCAGCAGCTTGGGTCCGCGCGGGACTGAAGCTTTCTTT	CASSLGPRGTEAFF
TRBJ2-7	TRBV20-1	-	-	TGCAGCGCGACTAACCTCGACGAGCAGTACTTC	CSATNLDEQYF
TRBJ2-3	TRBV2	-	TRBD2	TGTGCCAGCACCTCTAGGCTAGCGGGAGTTGGCGGCACAGATACGCAGTATTTT	CASTSRLAGVGGTDTQYF
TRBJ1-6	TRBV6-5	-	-	TGTGCCAGCAGTTACAAAGGGAGCTCCTATAATTCACCCCTCCACTTT	CASSYKGSSYNSPLHF
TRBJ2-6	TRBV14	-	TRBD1	TGTGCCAGCAGCCAAGATCGCAGGGACAGCTTCTCTGGGGCCAACGTCCTGACTTTC	CASSQDRRDSFSGANVLTF
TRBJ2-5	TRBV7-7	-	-	TGTGCTAGCAGCTTAGGGGCCTTCCAAGAGACCCAGTACTTC	CASSLGAFQETQYF
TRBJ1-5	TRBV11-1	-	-	TGTGCCAGCAGCTTAAGTATATTTGGGGGGTACCGGCAGCCCCAGCATTTT	CASSLSIFGGYRQPQHF
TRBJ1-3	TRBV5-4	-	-	TGTGCCAGCAGCTTGGACAGGGTTGGAGGAAACACCATATATTTT	CASSLDRVGGNTIYF
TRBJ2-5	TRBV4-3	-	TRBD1	TGCGCCAGCAGCCAGGTAAGTGCGACGGGACAGGGCCCCCTTCTAGAGACCCAGTACTTC	CASSQVSATGQGPLLETQYF
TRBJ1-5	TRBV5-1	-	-	TGCGCCAGCAGCTTGGCCGAGGGGAGGGTACTGCATCAGCCCCAGCATTTT	CASSLAEGRVLHQPQHF